In its sample, the clone carrying this T cell receptor beta chain was seen once. These data come from a study of cytomegalovirus exposure and HLA in healthy donors. The CDR3 is made up of 14 amino acids. Trimming took 8 bases from V and 2 from J, leaving 12 bases between them. CDR1 and CDR2 from the germline V gene are MGHRA and YSYEKL. PCR employed 60 Vbeta and 13 Jbeta primers. Only in-frame clones appear in the TCRdb table, and some are missing; sequencing was by immunoSEQ multiplex PCR. The sample lists some 150,000 clones; about 80% were seen once. The V gene is TRBV4-1, the J gene TRBJ2-2; D not resolved. The TCR comes from a woman aged 50 to 60 in good health and CMV-seronegative. Sequencing input: PBMCs. DNA for the CDR3: TGCGCCAGCGAGAAGAACAGAAACACCGGGGAGCTGTTTTTT. Translation: CASEKNRNTGELFF.